The 17 T cell receptor beta chains below come from one sample, sequenced in a study of CD8 T cells in ankylosing spondylitis. A single record per CDR3 protein comes from TCRdb applying MiXCR to the 5' RACE reads. The data contain 150,000 to 200,000 distinct CDR3 sequences, about 32% of them singletons. Sequencing used synovial fluid, either unsorted or a sorted T cell fraction (not recorded which). The receptors come from a male donor with ankylosing spondylitis.

This clonotype appeared many times. The germline gene is not matched at one end of the junction; a read error may be the cause. This chain joins TRBV20-1 and TRBJ1-2; 8 bases agree with TRBD1. The germline V gene encodes CDR1 DFQATT and CDR2 SNEGSKA (reference sequence). The CDR3 contains 13 residues. CDR3 sequence (DNA): TGCTGTGCCACGCGGACAGGGACTGATGGCTACACCTTC. Protein product: CCATRTGTDGYTF.

This clonotype was recorded many times. This sequence joins TRBV10-2 and TRBJ1-1, with D tentatively TRBD1 (5 bases). CDR3 length: 13 residues. Trimming pared 6 bases from V and 3 bases from J, leaving 11 bases between. Germline loops: CDR1 WSHSY, CDR2 SAAADI. The CDR3 DNA sequence: TGCGCCAGCAGACGGACGGGGGACACTGAAGCTTTCTTT. This codes for CASRRTGDTEAFF.

A few counts support this clonotype. The V gene is TRBV29-1, the J gene TRBJ2-2, with D unresolved. Trimming shortened V by 3 bases and J by 1 base, and 3 bases separated the two germline ends. The CDR3 extends over 12 amino acids. Germline CDR1 is SQVTM and CDR2 is ANQGSEA. CDR3 nucleotide sequence: TGCAGCGTTGACGGGAACACCGGGGAGCTGTTTTTT. Translation: CSVDGNTGELFF.

The rearrangement links TRBV20-1 to TRBJ1-1; D is possibly TRBD1 (6 bases). The CDR3 is 17 amino acids. Germline V gene data show CDR1 as DFQATT and CDR2 as SNEGSKA (reference sequence). V was cut by 6 bases and J by 1 base, with 24 bases left in between. The DNA for the CDR3 is TGCAGTGCCCAAGGGTCTAGGCGGGGGCGCGGGAACACTGAAGCTTTCTTT. This translates into CSAQGSRRGRGNTEAFF.

This clonotype was seen a handful of times. The CDR3 sequence: CASSKWTGNFYEQYF. CDR3 bases: TGTGCCAGCAGCAAATGGACAGGGAACTTTTACGAGCAGTACTTC. The chain couples TRBV7-2 to TRBJ2-7; TRBD1 aligns across 8 bases. The J segment lost 4 bases and the V segment lost 5 bases, leaving 10 bases of the junction unmatched. The CDR3 consists of 15 residues. In germline, CDR1 is SGHTA, CDR2 FQGNSA.

This CDR3 is CASSWTGTGGGYTF. The CDR3 nucleotides are TGTGCCAGCAGTTGGACCGGGACAGGAGGTGGCTACACCTTC. This chain uses TRBV6-5 with TRBJ1-2; TRBD1 matches 8 bases. The ends lost 4 bases at V and 7 bases at J; junction bases unmatched: 8. Germline CDR1 is MNHEY and CDR2 is SVGAGI. The CDR3 is 14 residues long.

In this sample, this clonotype turned up many times. V usage is TRBV9 and J usage is TRBJ1-1; the match to TRBD1 covers 9 bases. Per germline, CDR1 SGDLS and CDR2 YYNGEE. Trimming removed 4 bases from V and 4 bases from J; junction bases left unmatched: 14. The CDR3 has 17 residues. CDR3 protein: CASSRKIQGAGSTEAFF. DNA for the CDR3: TGTGCCAGCAGCAGGAAGATACAGGGGGCAGGGTCCACTGAAGCTTTCTTT. Full variable domain (remainder filled in from reference TRBV9 and TRBJ1-1): DSGVTQTPKHLITATGQRVTLRCSPRSGDLSVYWYQQSLDQGLQFLIQYYNGEERAKGNILERFSAQQFPDLHSELNLSSLELGDSALYFCASSRKIQGAGSTEAFFGQGTRLTVV.

The gene calls are TRBV20-1 and TRBJ2-3; 9 positions agree with TRBD2. Germline V lookup: CDR1 DFQATT, CDR2 SNEGSKA (reference sequence). The CDR3 is made up of 13 amino acids. Trimming took 2 bases from V and 3 from J; bases not matched to a gene: 0. CDR3 in DNA: TGCAGTGCTAGACTAGCGGGAACAGATACGCAGTATTTT. Translating gives CSARLAGTDTQYF.

The CDR3 spells CSARDLADAFF. The CDR3 DNA reads TGCAGTGCTAGAGACCTGGCGGATGCTTTCTTT. The rearrangement links TRBV20-1 to TRBJ1-1, with D hard to call. The CDR3 covers 11 residues. The germline gives CDR1 DFQATT, CDR2 SNEGSKA (reference sequence). V was clipped by 0 bases and J by 11 bases, with 10 bases between them.

CDR3: CSVGSAGGYTDTQYF. The CDR3, as DNA: TGCAGCGTTGGATCCGCGGGGGGTTATACAGATACGCAGTATTTT. V is TRBV29-1 and J is TRBJ2-3; 8 bases agree with TRBD2. V was pared by 4 bases and J by 3 bases, with 9 bases of the junction left unmatched. CDR3 length equals 15 residues. CDR1 and CDR2 (germline): SQVTM, ANQGSEA.

The chain has TRBV6-1 and TRBJ1-2, with D unresolved. CDR1 MNHNS and CDR2 SASEGT come from the germline V gene. There are 15 residues in the CDR3. V lost 1 base to trimming and J lost 2 bases, with 11 bases between them. The CDR3 sequence is CASSEEGGKNYGYTF. Here the CDR3 DNA reads TGTGCCAGCAGTGAAGAAGGAGGGAAGAACTATGGCTACACCTTC.

CDR3 nucleotides: TGTGCCAGCAGTACGCAATCTCTAGTTGCGGGAGATACGCAGTATTTT. Residues: CASSTQSLVAGDTQYF. This chain uses TRBV6-2 or TRBV6-3 with TRBJ2-3; TRBD2 might be the D (5 bases). In germline, CDR1 is MNHEY, CDR2 SVGEGT. There are 16 residues in the CDR3. Trimming removed 5 bases from V and 5 bases from J, with 20 bases in between.

The chain employs TRBV11-2 and TRBJ1-2, with 12 bases identical to TRBD1. J gave up 11 bases and V 5 bases, and 3 bases lay outside the gene matches. This CDR3 is 12 amino acids long. CDR1 and CDR2 from the germline V gene are SGHAT and FQNNGV. DNA of the CDR3: TGTGCCAGCAGCAGGGACAGGGGGCTTTACACCTTC. This encodes CASSRDRGLYTF.

This clonotype was observed a few times. J is TRBJ2-7 and V is TRBV29-1; TRBD1 agrees at 9 bases. V shed 6 bases and J 5 bases; nucleotides not matched to a gene: 5. The CDR3 totals 12 residues. In germline, CDR1 is SQVTM, CDR2 ANQGSEA. Here the CDR3 reads CSVYRDRDEQYF. DNA of the CDR3: TGCAGCGTATACCGGGACAGGGACGAGCAGTACTTC.

There are many counts of this clonotype. The rearrangement links TRBV25-1 to TRBJ1-2; D gene uncertain. Between the trimmed V and J ends, which lost 1 base and 12 bases, there was a span of 15 bases. Germline assignment: CDR1 MGHDK and CDR2 SYGVNS. This CDR3 is 13 amino acids long. The CDR3 bases are TGTGCCAGCAGTGAATTATTCGGAGGGTTAAACACCTTC. This gives the protein CASSELFGGLNTF.

The genes are TRBV7-8 and TRBJ2-3; D unclear. V lost 3 bases to trimming and J lost 2 bases, with 9 bases between them. The V gene's germline CDR1 is SGHVS and CDR2 FQNEAQ. The CDR3 length is 14 residues. The CDR3 loop is CASSFGGNTDTQYF. In DNA, the CDR3 is TGTGCCAGCAGCTTCGGCGGAAACACAGATACGCAGTATTTT.

This clonotype was observed a few times. This rearrangement joins TRBV28 to TRBJ2-3; no firm D call. Germline CDR1 is MDHEN and CDR2 is SYDVKM. V was clipped by 7 bases and J by 3 bases, with 11 bases between them. There are 13 residues in the CDR3. CDR3 region: CASMGWRTDTQYF. DNA for the CDR3: TGTGCCAGCATGGGGTGGCGGACAGATACGCAGTATTTT.